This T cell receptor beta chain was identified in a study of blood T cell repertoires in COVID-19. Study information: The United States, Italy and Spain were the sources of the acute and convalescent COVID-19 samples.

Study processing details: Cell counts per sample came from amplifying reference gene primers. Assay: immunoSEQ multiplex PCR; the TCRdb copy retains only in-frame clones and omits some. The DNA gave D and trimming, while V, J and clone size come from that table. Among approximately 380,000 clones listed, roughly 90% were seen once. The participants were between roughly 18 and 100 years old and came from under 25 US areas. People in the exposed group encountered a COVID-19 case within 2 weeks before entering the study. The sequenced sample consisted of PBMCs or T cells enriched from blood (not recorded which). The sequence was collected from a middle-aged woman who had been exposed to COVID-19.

CDR3 sequence (DNA): TGTGCCAGCTCACCACCGTCGGGTGTCCACGAGCAGTACTTC. This sequence encodes CASSPPSGVHEQYF. The gene calls are TRBV18 and TRBJ2-7; no reliable D call. The CDR3 is made up of 14 amino acids. CDR1 KGHSH and CDR2 LQKENI come from the germline V gene. Trimming shortened V by 0 bases and J by 5 bases, and 11 bases separated the two germline ends.